These T cell receptor beta chains were read from a single sample in a study of regulatory T cells in long-lasting Graves disease. TCRdb reprocessed the multiplex PCR reads with MiXCR, giving one entry per CDR3 protein. The top ten clones hold around an eighth of a sample with roughly 430,000 distinct CDR3 sequences, 20% to 25% of them seen once. The starting material was peripheral blood mononuclear cells (PBMCs), obtained when the disease was refractory, from a patient treated with antithyroid drugs. These TCRs come from a female donor with Graves disease. CDR3s include the opening cysteine and the closing phenylalanine or tryptophan. D genes are given only for firm matches. Size is omitted from some rows. Given values are once, few, many or a class for expanded clones.

v_call	clone_size	j_call	d_call	cdr3_nt	cdr3_aa
TRBV30	.	TRBJ2-5	.	TGTGCCTGGAGGCCTTCGGGAGTCAAAGAGACCCAGTACTTC	CAWRPSGVKETQYF
TRBV2	many	TRBJ2-5	.	TGTGCCAGCAGAAAAGGGGGGTGGCAAGAGACCCAGTACTTC	CASRKGGWQETQYF
TRBV11-2	many	TRBJ2-7	.	TGTGCCAGCAGCTTGCCGCCAGTTCGATCTTACGAGCAGTACTTC	CASSLPPVRSYEQYF
TRBV5-5	few	TRBJ2-5	.	TGTGCCAGCAGCCCCGGGGCCACCGCATCTCAAGAGACCCAGTACTTC	CASSPGATASQETQYF
TRBV2	many	TRBJ2-7	.	TGTGCCAGCATGAGAGTAGGCGGTGTTTTCGAGCAGTACTTC	CASMRVGGVFEQYF
TRBV19	many	TRBJ2-2	.	TGTGCCAGTAGTTCATGGTCCGGGGAGCTGTTTTTT	CASSSWSGELFF
TRBV2	many	TRBJ2-7	TRBD2	TGTGCCAGCAGTGATGGACTAGCCTACGAGCAGTACTTC	CASSDGLAYEQYF
TRBV12-3/TRBV12-4	many	TRBJ2-2	.	TGTGCCAGCAGTCCGGGACTCTCTACCGGGGAGCTGTTTTTT	CASSPGLSTGELFF
TRBV12-3/TRBV12-4	few	TRBJ2-7	TRBD2	TGTGCCAGCAGTTTAGCAGGGACTAGCGGACCTTCCTACGAGCAGTACTTC	CASSLAGTSGPSYEQYF
TRBV28	few	TRBJ2-7	.	TGTGCCAGCAGTATGCATATGGCGGGACAGTTCGCCTACGAGCAGTACTTC	CASSMHMAGQFAYEQYF
TRBV7-8	.	TRBJ2-5	TRBD2	TGTGCCAGCAGCTTAGACCTAGCGGGAGGGTGGGAGACCCAGTACTTC	CASSLDLAGGWETQYF
TRBV20-1	.	TRBJ2-7	.	TGCAGTGCCATAACAGGGTCCACCTACGAGCAGTACTTC	CSAITGSTYEQYF
TRBV10-3	.	TRBJ2-1	TRBD2	TGTGCCATCACTGAATCTCCGGGACTAGTTGATGAGCAGTTCTTC	CAITESPGLVDEQFF
TRBV7-9	.	TRBJ2-3	TRBD1	TGTGCCAGCAGCTTCATCCCGGGACAGGAAACAGATACGCAGTATTTT	CASSFIPGQETDTQYF
TRBV20-1	few	TRBJ1-6	TRBD1	TGCAGTGCTAGTACGGGACAGAATAATTCACCCCTCCACTTT	CSASTGQNNSPLHF
TRBV3-1	few	TRBJ2-7	.	TGTGCCAGCAGCCAAGGGGGGGCCCGCCACGCGCAGTACTTC	CASSQGGARHAQYF
TRBV3-1	few	TRBJ2-5	.	TGTGCCAGCAGCCAAGAGGGCAACCTAGGAAAGACCCAGTACTTC	CASSQEGNLGKTQYF
TRBV9	.	TRBJ2-7	.	TGTGCCAGCAGCCCGCGGGCAGCGAGGGTCTACGAGCAGTACTTC	CASSPRAARVYEQYF
TRBV29-1	few	TRBJ2-2	.	TGCAGCGTTGAAAGGAGGGCCGAGACCGGGGAGCTGTTTTTT	CSVERRAETGELFF
TRBV29-1	many	TRBJ1-1	.	TGCAGCGTTGAAGATCAGAAGGAATACACTGAAGCTTTCTTT	CSVEDQKEYTEAFF
TRBV6-5	many	TRBJ2-7	TRBD2	TGTGCCAGCAGTTACTCCTATTTTAGCGGGAGTACCTACGAGCAGTACTTC	CASSYSYFSGSTYEQYF
TRBV7-8	.	TRBJ1-6	.	TGTGCCAGCAGTCGTGCGGGGGAAGTCTATAATTCACCCCTCCACTTT	CASSRAGEVYNSPLHF
TRBV2	many	TRBJ2-1	.	TGTGCCAGCAGACAGGTCCATGAGCAGTTCTTC	CASRQVHEQFF
TRBV19	many	TRBJ2-5	.	TGTGCCAGTAGTCGCGGGATCGGGGAGACCCAGTACTTC	CASSRGIGETQYF
TRBV28	.	TRBJ1-1	.	TGTGCCAGCAGTGGGGGTGGGTTCGGGGGCGCTTTCTTT	CASSGGGFGGAFF
TRBV27	few	TRBJ2-2	TRBD2	TGTGCCAGCAGTTTCCGGGTGACTAGCGGGACCGGGGAGCTGTTTTTT	CASSFRVTSGTGELFF
TRBV30	many	TRBJ2-7	.	TGTGCCTGGAGTTCTACCTACGAGCAGTACTTC	CAWSSTYEQYF
TRBV12-3/TRBV12-4	few	TRBJ2-3	.	TGTGCCAGCAGTTTAAGCCAGGGGAGGGATACGCAGTATTTT	CASSLSQGRDTQYF
TRBV27	many	TRBJ2-7	TRBD1	TGTGCCAGCAGCCCTGGAGACAGGGGATACGAGCAGTACTTC	CASSPGDRGYEQYF
TRBV5-6	few	TRBJ2-2	TRBD1	TGTGCCAGCAGCCATGGGACAGCTCCTTCGTCCGGGGAGCTGTTTTTT	CASSHGTAPSSGELFF
TRBV15	many	TRBJ1-4	.	TGTGCCACCAGCGGGGGGATCCAAACTAATGAAAAACTGTTTTTT	CATSGGIQTNEKLFF
TRBV20-1	few	TRBJ1-5	.	TGCAGTGCCTCGTCAGGGGATAGGACCCCTCAGCCCCAGCATTTT	CSASSGDRTPQPQHF
TRBV28	few	TRBJ2-2	.	TGTGCCAGCAGTTTACCAGTGTATCGCACCGGGGAGCTGTTTTTT	CASSLPVYRTGELFF
TRBV28	.	TRBJ2-7	TRBD2	TGTGCCAGCAGTCCTCCGGGACTAGCTTCCTACGAGCAGTACTTC	CASSPPGLASYEQYF
TRBV5-1	.	TRBJ2-2	.	TGCGCCAGCAGCCCCGGCGGGGTTATCGGCGGGGAGCTGTTTTTT	CASSPGGVIGGELFF
TRBV28	few	TRBJ2-1	TRBD1	TGTGCCAGCAGTGCAACAGGGGCCGTCCCGAATGAGCAGTTCTTC	CASSATGAVPNEQFF
TRBV20-1	.	TRBJ1-6	.	TGCAGTGCTTTGGACGCAACGGATAATTCACCCCTCCACTTT	CSALDATDNSPLHF
TRBV6-2/TRBV6-3	.	TRBJ2-3	TRBD1	TGTGCCAGCAGTCCAACCGGGACAGGCCTCACAGATACGCAGTATTTT	CASSPTGTGLTDTQYF
TRBV28	many	TRBJ2-4	.	TGTGCCAGCAGTTCCTCCCGGGGGCTCTTAGCCAAAAACATTCAGTACTTC	CASSSSRGLLAKNIQYF
TRBV20-1	.	TRBJ1-6	.	TGCAGTGCTAGAGGGCCAGGCCAGAATTCACCCCTCCACTTT	CSARGPGQNSPLHF
TRBV12-3/TRBV12-4	few	TRBJ2-1	TRBD2	TGTGCCAGCAGTCGGTCGGCGGGGGTAAACAATGAGCAGTTCTTC	CASSRSAGVNNEQFF
TRBV20-1	few	TRBJ2-7	.	TGCAGTGCTAGAGCCTTGTCTAAAGAACGCGGTGGCTACGAGCAGTACTTC	CSARALSKERGGYEQYF
TRBV7-3	.	TRBJ2-1	.	TGTGCCAGCGCCCGGGGGGCGGGCAATGAGCAGTTCTTC	CASARGAGNEQFF
TRBV28	many	TRBJ2-4	.	TGTGCCAGCAGTTTGTCAGTTCTAGCCAAAAACATTCAGTACTTC	CASSLSVLAKNIQYF
TRBV6-1	many	TRBJ1-1	.	TGTGCCAGCAGGTCAGGGAGGGAGAACACTGAAGCTTTCTTT	CASRSGRENTEAFF
TRBV29-1	.	TRBJ2-2	.	TGCAGCGTCCGGGGGCAGAACACCGGGGAGCTGTTTTTT	CSVRGQNTGELFF
TRBV28	many	TRBJ2-5	.	TGTGCCAGCAGTTTCGGCAGGGGACGACTGGAACTTCAAGAGACCCAGTACTTC	CASSFGRGRLELQETQYF
TRBV9	.	TRBJ2-5	.	TGTGCCAGCAGCGAAGACCCTAAACAAGAGACCCAGTACTTC	CASSEDPKQETQYF